This T cell receptor beta chain derives from a study of glioma-infiltrating T cells. Whole-study results and caveats: Gliomas, especially low-grade, showed above-expected tissue-blood divergence; non-neoplastic patients showed below.

Using RNA template, CDR3s of TCR alpha and beta were amplified with iRepertoire arm-PCR. TCRdb reprocessed the multiplex PCR reads via MiXCR and lists one record per CDR3 protein. The sample lists approximately 120,000 distinct CDR3 sequences; 20% to 25% were seen once. With V trimmed by 0 bases and J by 0 bases, 7 bases remained unmatched. The CDR3 runs 18 residues. Germline V gives CDR1 SGDLS, CDR2 YYNGEE. This clonotype was detected only a few times. The target antigen is unknown. The chain recombines TRBV9 with TRBJ1-3, with TRBD1 matching over 9 bases. The sequence was obtained from a human donor with low-grade glioma or glioblastoma, undergoing nonglioma brain surgery, or in good health (not recorded which). What was sequenced was glioma tissue, nonneoplastic brain tissue, or PBMCs (not recorded which). The DNA of the CDR3 is TGTGCCAGCAGCGTAGGGGGGACAGGGCTCCTCTCTGGAAACACCATATATTTT. Protein product: CASSVGGTGLLSGNTIYF.